Detailed here is one TCR beta chain. These data belong to a study of blood T cell repertoires in COVID-19. Across the whole study: The study drew acute and convalescent COVID-19 samples from the United States, Italy and Spain.

Recruits, aged roughly 18 to 95 years, lived in 24 US areas. Cohort allocation depended upon clinical history that participants reported. Only in-frame clones appear in the TCRdb table, and some are missing; sequencing was by immunoSEQ multiplex PCR. In the table there are 130,000 or so clones, around four fifths of which are singletons. Germline CDR1 is SGHRS and CDR2 is YFSETQ. CDR3 length: 16 residues. V dropped 3 bases and J dropped 4; count of bases not matched to a gene: 6. Sample: PBMCs or T cells enriched from blood (not recorded which). This TCR was recovered from a man in his forties or fifties with acute COVID-19. V usage is TRBV5-1 and J usage is TRBJ2-3, with TRBD2 matching over 12 bases. The CDR3 sequence is CASSSLTSGRADTQYF. DNA for the CDR3: TGCGCCAGCAGCTCTCTGACTAGCGGGAGAGCAGATACGCAGTATTTT. The variable domain in full, with the rest retrieved from reference TRBV5-1 and TRBJ2-3, is KAGVTQTPRYLIKTRGQQVTLSCSPISGHRSVSWYQQTPGQGLQFLFEYFSETQRNKGNFPGRFSGRQFSNSRSEMNVSTLELGDSALYLCASSSLTSGRADTQYFGPGTRLTVL.